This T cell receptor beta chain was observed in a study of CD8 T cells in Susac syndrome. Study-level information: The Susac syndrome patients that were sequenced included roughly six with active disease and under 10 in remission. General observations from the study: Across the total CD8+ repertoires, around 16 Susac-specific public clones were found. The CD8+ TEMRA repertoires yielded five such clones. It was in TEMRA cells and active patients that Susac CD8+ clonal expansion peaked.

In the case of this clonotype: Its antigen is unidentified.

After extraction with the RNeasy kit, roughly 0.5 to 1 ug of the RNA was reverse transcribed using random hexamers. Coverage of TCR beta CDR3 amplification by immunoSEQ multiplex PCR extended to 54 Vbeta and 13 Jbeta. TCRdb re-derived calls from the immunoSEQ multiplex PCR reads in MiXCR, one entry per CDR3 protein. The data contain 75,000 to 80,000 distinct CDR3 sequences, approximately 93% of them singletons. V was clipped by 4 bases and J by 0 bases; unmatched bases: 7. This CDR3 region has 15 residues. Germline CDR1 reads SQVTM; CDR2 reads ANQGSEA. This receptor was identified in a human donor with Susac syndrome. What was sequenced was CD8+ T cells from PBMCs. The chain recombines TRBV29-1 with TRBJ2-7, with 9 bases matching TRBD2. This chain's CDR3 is CSVVRAGGPSYEQYF. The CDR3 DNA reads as TGCAGCGTTGTCCGAGCGGGGGGCCCCTCCTACGAGCAGTACTTC.